Reported below is one T cell receptor beta chain. The CDR3 consists of 18 residues. Germline V gene data show CDR1 as SEHNR and CDR2 as FQNEAQ (reference sequence). V lost 3 bases to trimming and J lost 4 bases; unmatched junction nucleotides: 12. Libraries were prepared by immunoSEQ multiplex PCR; TCRdb keeps only in-frame clonotypes and omits some of them. The sample has about 260,000 clones; 85% to 90% are singletons. This sample was included in a study of blood T cell repertoires in COVID-19. The chain links TRBV7-9 to TRBJ2-3, with 11 bases aligning to TRBD1. The source is a woman in her late teens or twenties who had recovered from COVID-19. The sample comprised PBMCs or T cells enriched from blood (not recorded which). The CDR3 DNA is TGTGCCAGCAGCTTCTTCTCTTACCGGGACAGGGGGTCAGATACGCAGTATTTT. The encoded protein is CASSFFSYRDRGSDTQYF.